One T cell receptor beta chain is described in this entry. Its antigen is currently unknown. The study gave focal radiation plus ipilimumab CTLA-4 blockade to patients with chemo-refractory metastatic non-small-cell lung cancer. The data derive from a study of radiotherapy plus CTLA-4 blockade in lung cancer. The overall study: Objective responses were seen in 18% of patients, disease control in 31%.

Broader study findings: The best prediction of response reportedly came from early blood T cell clone dynamics, with interferon-beta. After radiotherapy and ipilimumab, tumor-derived clones expanded in peripheral blood.

TCRdb keeps only in-frame clones here, not all; method: immunoSEQ multiplex PCR. The sample consists of approximately 77,000 clones, about 84% of them appearing once. Here the sequenced sample was peripheral blood, taken from a patient treated with radiotherapy plus ipilimumab. This TCR derives from a human donor with non-small cell lung cancer who had stable disease on radiotherapy plus ipilimumab.

The CDR3 region is CASSLPSGVYDTQYF. DNA for the CDR3: TGTGCCAGCAGTTTACCCTCCGGGGTCTATGATACGCAGTATTTT. The chain employs TRBV28 and TRBJ2-3; D is perhaps TRBD2 (5 bases). The CDR3 is 15 amino acids. CDR1 is MDHEN, CDR2 SYDVKM, per germline. Trimming cost V 2 bases and J 6 bases, with 15 bases left between them.